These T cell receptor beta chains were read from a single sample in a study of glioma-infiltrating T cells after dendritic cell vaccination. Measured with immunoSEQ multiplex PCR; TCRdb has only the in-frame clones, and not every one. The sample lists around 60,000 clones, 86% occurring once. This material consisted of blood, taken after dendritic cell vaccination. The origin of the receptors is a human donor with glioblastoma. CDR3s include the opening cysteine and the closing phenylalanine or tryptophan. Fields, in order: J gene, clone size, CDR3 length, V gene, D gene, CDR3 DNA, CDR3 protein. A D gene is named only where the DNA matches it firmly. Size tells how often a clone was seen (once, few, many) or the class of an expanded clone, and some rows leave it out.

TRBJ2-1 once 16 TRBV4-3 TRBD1 TGCGCCAGCAGCCAGACCGGGGACAGGGGCCACAATGAGCAGTTCTTC CASSQTGDRGHNEQFF
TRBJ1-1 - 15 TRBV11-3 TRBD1 TGTGCCAGCAGCTTATCGCCAGGGGGGAACACTGAAGCTTTCTTT CASSLSPGGNTEAFF
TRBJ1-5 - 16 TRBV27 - TGTGCCAGCAGTCCCCTGACGGGAGGCAGCAATCAGCCCCAGCATTTT CASSPLTGGSNQPQHF
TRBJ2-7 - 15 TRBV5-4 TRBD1 TGTGCCAGCAGTCCAGACAGGGGTTTAGGCTACGAGCAGTACTTC CASSPDRGLGYEQYF
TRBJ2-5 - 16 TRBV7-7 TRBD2 TGTGCTAGCAGCTCGGGACTAGCGAGCGACCAAGAGACCCAGTACTTC CASSSGLASDQETQYF
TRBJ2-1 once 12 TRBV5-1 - TGCGCCAGCAGCTCGGGTTACAATGAGCAGTTCTTC CASSSGYNEQFF
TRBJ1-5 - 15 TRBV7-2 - TGTGCCAGCAGCCGCGGGAGGCAGGGGAATCAGCCCCAGCATTTT CASSRGRQGNQPQHF
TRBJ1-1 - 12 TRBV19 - TGTGCCAGTTTAGAGGGGGTAACTGAAGCTTTCTTT CASLEGVTEAFF
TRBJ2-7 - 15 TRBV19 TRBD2 TGTGCCAGTAGTATAGTACTAGCGGGGGCCTACGAGCAGTACTTC CASSIVLAGAYEQYF
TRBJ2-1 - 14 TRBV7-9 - TGTGCCAGCAGCGCCACAAGCGCGGGGCTTGAGCAGTTCTTC CASSATSAGLEQFF
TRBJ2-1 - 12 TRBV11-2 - TGTGCCAGCAGCTCGTCGGGAGTTGAGCAGTTCTTC CASSSSGVEQFF
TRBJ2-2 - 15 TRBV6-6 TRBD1 TGTGCCAGCAGGGGACAGGGTGGGAGGATCGGGGAGCTGTTTTTT CASRGQGGRIGELFF
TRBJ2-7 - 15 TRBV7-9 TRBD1 TGTGCCAGCAGCTTCGCCGGGACAGAGTTCTACGAGCAGTACTTC CASSFAGTEFYEQYF
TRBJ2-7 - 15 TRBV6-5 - TGTGCCAGCAGCCTCGGACAGTCTCGCTCCTACGAGCAGTACTTC CASSLGQSRSYEQYF
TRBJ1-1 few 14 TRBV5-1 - TGCGCCAGCAGCCTCCTACAGGGGAACACTGAAGCTTTCTTT CASSLLQGNTEAFF
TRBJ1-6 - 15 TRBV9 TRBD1 TGTGCCAGCAGCCTAAGAGGGGACAGGAATTCACCCCTCCACTTT CASSLRGDRNSPLHF
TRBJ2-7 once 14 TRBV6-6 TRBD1 TGTGCCAGCAGCGTTGACAGGGTCCCCAACGAGCAGTACTTC CASSVDRVPNEQYF
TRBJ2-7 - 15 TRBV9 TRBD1 TGTGCCAGCAGCGTAGCGGGACAGGGTTTACACGAGCAGTACTTC CASSVAGQGLHEQYF
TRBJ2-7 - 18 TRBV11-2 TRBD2 TGTGCCAGCAGCACCCCCCTTAAGGTAGCGGGACCGTCCTACGAGCAGTACTTC CASSTPLKVAGPSYEQYF
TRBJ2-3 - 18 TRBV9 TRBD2 TGTGCCAGCAGCGCGTTAAGCACTAGCGTAGGGGAAACAGATACGCAGTATTTT CASSALSTSVGETDTQYF
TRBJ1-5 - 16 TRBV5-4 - TGTGCCAGCAGCTTGGGGGGGAGGGACCCCAATCAGCCCCAGCATTTT CASSLGGRDPNQPQHF
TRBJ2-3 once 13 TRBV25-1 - TGTGCCAGCAGTAACCACAACACAGATACGCAGTATTTT CASSNHNTDTQYF
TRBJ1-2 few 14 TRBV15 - TGTGCCACCAGCAGAGCTAACCAGGATGATGGCTACACCTTC CATSRANQDDGYTF
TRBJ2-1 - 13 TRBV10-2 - TGCGCCAGCAGTGAGCGGGGGTACAATGAGCAGTTCTTC CASSERGYNEQFF
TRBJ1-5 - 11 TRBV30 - TGTGCCTGGGGGTCCGGGCAGCCCCAGCATTTT CAWGSGQPQHF
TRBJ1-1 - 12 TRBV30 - TGTGCCTGGGTAGAGACAGTGGGTGAAGCTTTCTTT CAWVETVGEAFF
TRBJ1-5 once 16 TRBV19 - TGTGCCAGTAGTGAGAGATCAAATCGGGGCAATCAGCCCCAGCATTTT CASSERSNRGNQPQHF
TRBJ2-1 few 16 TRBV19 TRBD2 TGTGCCAGTAGTAGGAATAGCGGGGGGGCCCTCTTTGGGCAGTTCTTC CASSRNSGGALFGQFF
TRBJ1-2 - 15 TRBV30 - TGTGCCTGGAGTCAGGGGACGGGACATAACTATGGCTACACCTTC CAWSQGTGHNYGYTF
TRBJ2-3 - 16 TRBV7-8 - TGTGCCAGCAGCCAAACGGCACTAGCTGGGAAAGATACGCAGTATTTT CASSQTALAGKDTQYF
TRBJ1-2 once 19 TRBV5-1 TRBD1 TGCGCCAGCAGCTTGGGTATGGACAGGGGGCCGTATTCTAACTATGGCTACACCTTC CASSLGMDRGPYSNYGYTF
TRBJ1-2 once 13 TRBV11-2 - TGTGCCAGCAGCCCCGGACTGAACTATGGCTACACCTTC CASSPGLNYGYTF
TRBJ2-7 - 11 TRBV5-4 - TGTGCCAGCAGCTCGGCCTACGAGCAGTACTTC CASSSAYEQYF
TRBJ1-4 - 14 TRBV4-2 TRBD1 TGTGCCAGCACGCCGGGACAGGGAGGTGAAAAACTGTTTTTT CASTPGQGGEKLFF
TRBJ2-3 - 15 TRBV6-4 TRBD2 TGTGCCAGCAGTGAAAAGCGGGGGGGCACAGATACGCAGTATTTT CASSEKRGGTDTQYF
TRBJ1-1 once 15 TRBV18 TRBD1 TGTGCCAGCTCACCCGGACAGGCGTCGAACACTGAAGCTTTCTTT CASSPGQASNTEAFF
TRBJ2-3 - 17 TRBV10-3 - TGTGCCATCAGTGAGTCTCCCCTAGCGACTAGCACAGATACGCAGTATTTT CAISESPLATSTDTQYF
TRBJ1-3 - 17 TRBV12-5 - TGTGCTAGTGGTTTGGTAAGAGGGATAAGCTCTGGAAACACCATATATTTT CASGLVRGISSGNTIYF
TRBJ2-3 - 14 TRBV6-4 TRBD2 TGTGCCAGCAGTGACTCTCAGCGGGGGGGTACGCAGTATTTT CASSDSQRGGTQYF
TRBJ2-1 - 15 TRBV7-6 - TGTGCCAGCAGCTTAGACTCACTAGCCACTAATGAGCAGTTCTTC CASSLDSLATNEQFF
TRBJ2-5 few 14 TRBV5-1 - TGCGCCAGCAGCTTGCGGGGTTCGGAAGAGACCCAGTACTTC CASSLRGSEETQYF